Reported below is one T cell receptor (beta chain). Sequencing used immunoSEQ multiplex PCR; TCRdb keeps in-frame clones, though not all of them. The sample shows 350,000 to 400,000 clones, approximately 90% of them seen only once. The record originates from a study of blood T cell repertoires in COVID-19. V lost 3 bases to trimming and J lost 0 bases, with 9 bases between them. Germline V gene data show CDR1 as MGHDK and CDR2 as SYGVNS. This CDR3 is 14 amino acids long. This chain links TRBV25-1 with TRBJ2-7, with D perhaps TRBD1 (5 bases). The sequenced sample was PBMCs or T cells enriched from blood (not recorded which). This sequence was found in a middle-aged woman who had been exposed to COVID-19. As DNA, the CDR3 is TGTGCCAGCAGTGACAGGGCAGCCTCCTACGAGCAGTACTTC. Translating it yields CASSDRAASYEQYF.